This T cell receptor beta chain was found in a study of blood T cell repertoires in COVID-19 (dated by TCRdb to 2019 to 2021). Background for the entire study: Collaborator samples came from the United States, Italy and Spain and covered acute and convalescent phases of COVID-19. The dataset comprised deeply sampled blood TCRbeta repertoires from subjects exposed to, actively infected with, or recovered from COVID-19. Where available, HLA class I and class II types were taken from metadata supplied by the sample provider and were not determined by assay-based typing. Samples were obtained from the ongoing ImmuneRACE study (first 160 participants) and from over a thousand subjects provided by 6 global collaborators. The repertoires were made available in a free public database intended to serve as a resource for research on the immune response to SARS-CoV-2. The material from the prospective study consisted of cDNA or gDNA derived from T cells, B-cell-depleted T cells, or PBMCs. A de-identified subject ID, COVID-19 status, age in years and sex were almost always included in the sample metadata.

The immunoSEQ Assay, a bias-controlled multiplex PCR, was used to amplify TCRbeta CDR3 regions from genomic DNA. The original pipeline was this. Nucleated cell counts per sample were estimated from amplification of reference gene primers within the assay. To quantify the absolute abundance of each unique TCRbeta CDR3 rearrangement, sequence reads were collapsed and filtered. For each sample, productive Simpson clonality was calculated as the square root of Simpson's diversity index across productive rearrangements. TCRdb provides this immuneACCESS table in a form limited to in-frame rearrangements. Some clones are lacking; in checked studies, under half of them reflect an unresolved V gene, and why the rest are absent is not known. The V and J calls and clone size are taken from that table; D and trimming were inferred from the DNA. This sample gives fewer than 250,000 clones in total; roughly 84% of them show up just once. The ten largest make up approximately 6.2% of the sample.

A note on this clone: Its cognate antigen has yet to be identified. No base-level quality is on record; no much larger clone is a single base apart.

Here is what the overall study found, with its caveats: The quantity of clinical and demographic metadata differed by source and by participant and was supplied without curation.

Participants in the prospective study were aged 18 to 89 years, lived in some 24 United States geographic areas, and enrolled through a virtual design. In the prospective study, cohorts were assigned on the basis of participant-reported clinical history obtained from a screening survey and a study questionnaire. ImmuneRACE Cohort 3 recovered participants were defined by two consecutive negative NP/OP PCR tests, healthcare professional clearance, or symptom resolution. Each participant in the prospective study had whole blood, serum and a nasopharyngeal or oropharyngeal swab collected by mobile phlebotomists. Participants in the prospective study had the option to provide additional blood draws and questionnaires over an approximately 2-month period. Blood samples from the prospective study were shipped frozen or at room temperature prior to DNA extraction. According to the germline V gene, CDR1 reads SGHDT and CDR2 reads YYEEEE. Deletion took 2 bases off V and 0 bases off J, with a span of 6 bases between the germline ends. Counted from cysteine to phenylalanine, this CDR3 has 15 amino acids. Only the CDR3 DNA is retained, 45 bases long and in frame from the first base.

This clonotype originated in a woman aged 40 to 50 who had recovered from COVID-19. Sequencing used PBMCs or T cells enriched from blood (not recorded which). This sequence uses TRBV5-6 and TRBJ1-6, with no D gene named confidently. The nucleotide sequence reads TGTGCCAGCAGCTTATCCTCCTCCTATAATTCACCCCTCCACTTT. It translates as CASSLSSSYNSPLHF.